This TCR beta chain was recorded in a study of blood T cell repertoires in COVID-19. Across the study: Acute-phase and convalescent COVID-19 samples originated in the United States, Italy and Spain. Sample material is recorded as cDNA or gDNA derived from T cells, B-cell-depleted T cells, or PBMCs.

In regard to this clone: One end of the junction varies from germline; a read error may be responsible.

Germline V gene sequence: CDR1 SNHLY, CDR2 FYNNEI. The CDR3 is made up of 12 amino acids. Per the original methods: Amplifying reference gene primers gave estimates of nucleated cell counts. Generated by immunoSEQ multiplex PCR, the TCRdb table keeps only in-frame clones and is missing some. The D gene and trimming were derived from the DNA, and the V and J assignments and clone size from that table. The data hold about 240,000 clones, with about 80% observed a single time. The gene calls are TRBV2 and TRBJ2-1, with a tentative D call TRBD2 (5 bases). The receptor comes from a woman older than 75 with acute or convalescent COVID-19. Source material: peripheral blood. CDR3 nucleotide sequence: TGTGCCAGCAGTGAGGTCCCGGGGAAGTGGGTCTTC. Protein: CASSEVPGKWVF.